This T cell receptor (beta chain) appears in the sequencing data of a study of blood T cell repertoires in COVID-19. About the research overall: Spain, Italy and the United States supplied samples that represented acute and convalescent COVID-19. T cells, B-cell-depleted T cells, or PBMCs provided the cDNA or gDNA that served as material.

Repertoires were generated with immunoSEQ multiplex PCR, while TCRdb's copy carries only in-frame clones and drops some. Counted here are fewer than 85,000 clones, 65% to 85% occurring once; the ten biggest clones make up over 25%. This clone was counted once. V gave up 0 bases and J gave up 2 bases, with 14 bases separating them. Germline V gene lookup returns CDR1 LGHNA and CDR2 YSLEER. The CDR3 covers 17 residues. V gene TRBV4-3 combines with J gene TRBJ2-1; D perhaps matches TRBD2 (6 bases). The sample taken for sequencing was peripheral blood. This TCR was sampled from a human donor in a cohort sampled during active COVID-19. CDR3 protein: CASSQDRVGGPYNEQFF. CDR3 bases: TGCGCCAGCAGCCAAGATCGGGTGGGGGGACCCTACAATGAGCAGTTCTTC.